The 26 T cell receptor beta chains given below trace back to one sample, sequenced in a study of CD8 T cells in Susac syndrome. The RNA, roughly 0.45 to 1 ug, was put through reverse transcription using random hexamers. Each CDR3 protein is one row after TCRdb ran MiXCR on the immunoSEQ multiplex PCR reads. Of about 83,000 distinct CDR3 sequences listed, about 95% are singletons. The sample comprised CD8+ T cells from PBMCs. The source is a human donor with Susac syndrome.

V is TRBV9 and J is TRBJ1-1; D is unresolved. Trimming left V 3 bases short and J 7 bases short, with 13 bases between. The CDR3 runs 13 residues. Germline V gene data show CDR1 as SGDLS and CDR2 as YYNGEE. This CDR3 reads CASSAESSGEAFF. Here the CDR3 DNA reads TGTGCCAGCAGCGCCGAATCTAGCGGTGAAGCTTTCTTT.

The CDR3 reads CATSSNRADYGYTF. The DNA for the CDR3 is TGTGCCACCAGCAGCAACAGGGCAGACTATGGCTACACCTTC. This chain uses TRBV15 with TRBJ1-2; tentative D call: TRBD1 (6 bases). The CDR3 length is 14 residues. V lost 3 bases and J 3 bases, leaving 11 bases between the germline ends. Per germline, CDR1 LNHNV and CDR2 YYDKDF (reference sequence).

The rearrangement joins TRBV29-1 to TRBJ2-6; D gene ambiguous. The germline CDR1 and CDR2 sequences are SQVTM and ANQGSEA. Trimming stripped 4 bases from V and 0 bases from J, with 7 bases between. The CDR3 sequence is 14 residues long. The CDR3 here is CSVVGSSGANVLTF. In nucleotides, the CDR3 is TGCAGCGTTGTGGGTAGCTCTGGGGCCAACGTCCTGACTTTC.

The chain employs TRBV6-5 and TRBJ1-2, with unresolved D. The germline V and J ends were trimmed by 0 bases and 6 bases, with 5 bases remaining between them. Germline CDR1 reads MNHEY; CDR2 reads SVGAGI. The CDR3 has 12 residues. The CDR3 here is CASSYSGNGYTF. For the CDR3, the DNA is TGTGCCAGCAGTTACTCAGGGAATGGCTACACCTTC.

The chain joins TRBV4-3 to TRBJ1-1; D gene ambiguous. The V end lost 2 bases, the J end lost 3 bases, and 7 bases lay between the germline ends. The CDR3 is made up of 13 amino acids. The V gene's germline CDR1 is LGHNA and CDR2 YSLEER. CDR3 loop: CASSQSRDTEAFF. The CDR3 coding sequence is TGCGCCAGCAGCCAAAGCAGAGACACTGAAGCTTTCTTT.

The chain uses TRBV27 and TRBJ2-7; no clear D gene. The germline V and J ends were trimmed by 4 bases and 6 bases, with 13 bases remaining between them. This CDR3 comprises 13 residues. Germline V gives CDR1 MNHEY, CDR2 SMNVEV (reference sequence). CDR3: CASSWAAGFEQYF. The CDR3 coding sequence is TGTGCCAGCAGTTGGGCCGCCGGTTTCGAGCAGTACTTC.

The gene calls are TRBV6-5 and TRBJ2-3, with D possibly matching TRBD1 (5 bases). In germline, CDR1 is MNHEY, CDR2 SVGAGI. V lost 6 bases to trimming and J lost 1 base, with 14 bases between them. The CDR3 consists of 15 residues. The CDR3 reads CASSQTAGRTDTQYF. The CDR3 nucleotides read TGTGCCAGCAGCCAGACAGCCGGACGCACAGATACGCAGTATTTT.

The chain combines TRBV29-1 with TRBJ2-5, with TRBD2 matching 7 bases. Trimming took 5 bases from V and 3 from J; bases not matched to a gene: 6. This CDR3 is built from 13 residues. Per the germline V gene, CDR1 is SQVTM and CDR2 is ANQGSEA. CDR3 nucleotides: TGCAGCGTTCCGCGCAGCGGGGAAGAGACCCAGTACTTC. This translates into CSVPRSGEETQYF.

This sequence joins TRBV20-1 and TRBJ2-2; D perhaps matches TRBD1 (5 bases). CDR1 and CDR2 (germline): DFQATT, SNEGSKA (reference sequence). The CDR3 length is 13 residues. Between the trimmed V and J ends, which lost 4 bases and 1 base, there was a span of 7 bases. The CDR3 sequence is CSATDRNTGELFF. In DNA form, the CDR3 reads TGCAGTGCTACCGACAGGAACACCGGGGAGCTGTTTTTT.

V is TRBV6-5 and J is TRBJ1-1, with 9 positions matching TRBD1. Trimming removed 5 bases from V and 3 bases from J; junction bases left unmatched: 4. The CDR3 extends over 14 amino acids. The germline V gene has CDR1 MNHEY and CDR2 SVGAGI. DNA for the CDR3: TGTGCCAGCAGTCCGTACAGGGGGCACACTGAAGCTTTCTTT. It translates to CASSPYRGHTEAFF.

V usage is TRBV27 and J usage is TRBJ2-7; 8 nucleotides line up with TRBD1. V lost 7 bases, J lost 5 bases, and 13 bases stayed unmatched. Germline CDR1 reads MNHEY; CDR2 reads SMNVEV (reference sequence). The CDR3 runs to 15 residues. CDR3 amino acids: CASMGGQAGLHEQYF. The CDR3 nucleotides are TGTGCCAGCATGGGGGGACAGGCCGGCTTACACGAGCAGTACTTC.

The J gene is TRBJ2-7, the V gene TRBV20-1, with 10 bases matching TRBD2. V dropped 3 bases and J dropped 2; count of bases not matched to a gene: 7. The CDR3 runs to 15 residues. The V gene's germline CDR1 is DFQATT and CDR2 SNEGSKA (reference sequence). CDR3 in amino acids: CSASPWTSGTYEQYF. CDR3 nucleotide sequence: TGCAGTGCTAGTCCCTGGACTAGCGGAACCTACGAGCAGTACTTC.

The chain uses TRBV20-1 and TRBJ1-2; D is unresolved. Germline CDR1 reads DFQATT; CDR2 reads SNEGSKA (reference sequence). The CDR3 is 13 residues long. The V and J ends lost 0 bases and 6 bases respectively, with 11 bases between them. CDR3 bases: TGCAGTGCTAGAGATGTGGCAGAACATGGCTACACCTTC. Protein sequence: CSARDVAEHGYTF.

V usage is TRBV9 and J usage is TRBJ2-2, with D unresolved. The V and J ends lost 6 bases and 1 base respectively, with 4 bases between them. The CDR3 is 12 residues long. Germline V CDR1 and CDR2: SGDLS, YYNGEE. This CDR3 reads CASTENTGELFF. CDR3 DNA sequence: TGTGCCAGCACCGAGAACACCGGGGAGCTGTTTTTT.

The rearrangement joins TRBV19 to TRBJ2-1; D unclear. Germline V gene data show CDR1 as LNHDA and CDR2 as SQIVND (reference sequence). The CDR3 covers 13 residues. The V and J ends lost 7 bases and 4 bases respectively, with 11 bases between them. CDR3 DNA: TGTGCCAGTACGGGCGGAAATTACAATGAGCAGTTCTTC. Translated, it gives CASTGGNYNEQFF.

The chain combines TRBV5-1 with TRBJ2-7; TRBD2 might be the D (5 bases). Germline CDR1 is SGHRS and CDR2 is YFSETQ. V lost 4 bases and J lost 3, with 8 bases in between. The CDR3 is 12 residues long. The DNA of the CDR3 is TGCGCCAGCAGCCCGGGGATCTACGAGCAGTACTTC. It encodes CASSPGIYEQYF.

The gene calls are TRBV12-3 or TRBV12-4 and TRBJ1-1; D not certain. CDR3 length: 13 amino acids. Trimming left V 6 bases short and J 4 bases short, with 12 bases between. The CDR3 sequence: CASRADKGTEAFF. CDR3 sequence (DNA): TGTGCCAGCAGGGCAGATAAGGGCACTGAAGCTTTCTTT.

DNA of the CDR3: TGTGCCAGCACACATAGCGGGAGCTCCTACGAGCAGTACTTC. Translated, it gives CASTHSGSSYEQYF. The rearrangement links TRBV7-9 to TRBJ2-7, with TRBD2 identical over 9 bases. CDR3 length: 14 residues. CDR1 and CDR2 from the germline V gene are SEHNR and FQNEAQ (reference sequence). V dropped 7 bases and J dropped 0; count of bases not matched to a gene: 4.

The genes are TRBV2 and TRBJ1-5; D is uncertain. Trimming left V 7 bases short and J 3 bases short, with 13 bases between. Per the germline V gene, CDR1 is SNHLY and CDR2 is FYNNEI. There are 14 residues in the CDR3. CDR3 sequence reads: CASTAESVNQPQHF. DNA for the CDR3: TGTGCCAGCACGGCGGAATCGGTCAATCAGCCCCAGCATTTT.

This rearrangement joins TRBV5-1 to TRBJ2-1; 8 bases line up with TRBD2. This CDR3 spans 17 amino acids. Trimming took 2 bases from V and 1 from J; bases not matched to a gene: 8. Germline V gene lookup returns CDR1 SGHRS and CDR2 YFSETQ. CDR3 in DNA: TGCGCCAGCAGCTTTCGGGCTAGCGGGCCTTCCTACAATGAGCAGTTCTTC. The encoded protein is CASSFRASGPSYNEQFF.

The rearrangement uses TRBV20-1 and TRBJ2-4, with 9 bases lining up with TRBD2. Germline values: CDR1 DFQATT, CDR2 SNEGSKA (reference sequence). The CDR3 consists of 18 residues. The V gene end was trimmed by 1 base and the J gene end by 6 bases; junction bases not matched to a gene: 16. The CDR3 nucleotides read TGCAGTGCTAGAGTCGGGGTGCCAGCGGGGGGTTTTGGAAACATTCAGTACTTC. Its translation is CSARVGVPAGGFGNIQYF.

This clonotype appeared a single time. The chain recombines TRBV12-5 with TRBJ2-2; D gene uncertain. V was shortened by 4 bases and J by 0 bases, with 0 bases between the two germline ends. CDR1 and CDR2 (germline): LGHNT, FRNRAP. This CDR3 has 12 amino acids. The DNA for the CDR3 is TGTGCTAGTGGTTCGAACACCGGGGAGCTGTTTTTT. Amino acids: CASGSNTGELFF.

The rearrangement links TRBV27 to TRBJ1-1; 8 nucleotides line up with TRBD1. CDR1 and CDR2 from the germline V gene are MNHEY and SMNVEV (reference sequence). This CDR3 region has 15 residues. V was pared by 4 bases and J by 0 bases, with 4 bases of the junction left unmatched. CDR3 sequence (DNA): TGTGCCAGCAGTTCTGGACAGGGTCTGAACACTGAAGCTTTCTTT. Protein: CASSSGQGLNTEAFF.

This chain joins TRBV20-1 and TRBJ1-1, with D perhaps TRBD1 (5 bases). The V gene's germline CDR1 is DFQATT and CDR2 SNEGSKA (reference sequence). The V and J ends lost 4 bases and 2 bases respectively, with 8 bases between them. The CDR3 spans 12 residues. The chain's CDR3 is CSAIGQNTEAFF. In DNA, the CDR3 is TGCAGTGCTATAGGACAAAACACTGAAGCTTTCTTT.

J is TRBJ2-5 and V is TRBV7-8; D is unclear. The CDR3 extends over 12 amino acids. Trimming left V 5 bases short and J 5 bases short, with 9 bases between. Germline V CDR1 and CDR2: SGHVS, FQNEAQ. The CDR3 is CASSPNGETQYF. CDR3 coding DNA: TGTGCCAGCAGCCCAAATGGGGAGACCCAGTACTTC.

This sequence joins TRBV7-9 and TRBJ2-7; 7 bases fit TRBD2. V shed 1 base, J shed 2 bases, and the junction held 8 bases outside the gene matches. The CDR3 loop spans 16 amino acids. Germline values: CDR1 SEHNR, CDR2 FQNEAQ (reference sequence). The CDR3 loop is CASSLVGGTDTYEQYF. DNA of the CDR3: TGTGCCAGCAGCTTAGTGGGGGGGACCGACACCTACGAGCAGTACTTC.